This T cell receptor beta chain was identified during a study of cytomegalovirus exposure and HLA in healthy donors. General study points: Most of the TCR beta V segments (in an earlier analysis) were productive either about 87% or about 30% of the time. Another analysis was done later, and it associated 16,951 TCR beta sequences with HLA alleles at 0.05 false discovery rate. The study found most TCR sequences rare, yet found some public TCRs in many donors.

This clone was counted between two and nine times. Its target is unknown. The CDR3 is 17 residues long. V dropped 6 bases and J dropped 0 bases, with 17 bases sitting between them. Germline-derived CDR1 and CDR2 are MGHRA and YSYEKL. These donors counted as nominally healthy when sampled, but unrecorded immune exposures were likely. Both 60 Vbeta primers and 13 Jbeta primers went into the PCR. Assay used: immunoSEQ multiplex PCR; TCRdb lists only in-frame clones, some missing. Of about 230,000 clones listed, 70% to 90% are singletons. The sequencing sample was made of PBMCs. The rearrangement joins TRBV4-1 to TRBJ1-4; D not resolved. This clonotype was obtained from a girl aged 2-15 years in good health and CMV-seronegative. The DNA for the CDR3 is TGCGCCAGCAGTCCAAGAGGCAACGTTGCAACTAATGAAAAACTGTTTTTT. Translating it yields CASSPRGNVATNEKLFF.